The 16 T cell receptor beta chains presented below share a single source sample, sequenced in a study of blood T cell repertoires in COVID-19. TCRdb's copy holds only in-frame clones and misses some; the assay was immunoSEQ multiplex PCR. This sample has some 270,000 clones, with 65% to 85% found just once. The sequenced sample was peripheral blood. Receptor source: a person between 65 and 79 years old with COVID-19, enrolled during active disease.

This chain links TRBV2 with TRBJ1-2; 9 bases map to TRBD1. This CDR3 spans 14 amino acids. The V gene's germline CDR1 is SNHLY and CDR2 FYNNEI. With V trimmed by 6 bases and J by 7 bases, 9 bases remained unmatched. The chain's CDR3 is CASRMITGGGGYTF. CDR3 in DNA: TGTGCCAGCAGGATGATTACAGGGGGCGGTGGCTACACCTTC.

This clone has just a few counts. J is TRBJ2-7 and V is TRBV6-2 or TRBV6-3; possible D gene TRBD2, 5 bases. CDR1 is MNHEY, CDR2 SVGEGT, per germline. With 6 bases removed from V and 1 base from J, the gap between germline ends came to 22 bases. The CDR3 has 17 amino acids. CDR3 sequence reads: CASSPIPGLLDSYEQYF. Here the CDR3 DNA reads TGTGCCAGCAGCCCAATCCCGGGTCTACTAGATTCCTACGAGCAGTACTTC.

The CDR3 DNA reads TGTGCCAGCAGTTCGAACCCGGGACAGGGCTATGGCTACACCTTC. Translating it yields CASSSNPGQGYGYTF. The rearrangement uses TRBV6-5 and TRBJ1-2; 9 bases fit TRBD1. The germline V gene has CDR1 MNHEY and CDR2 SVGAGI. V was pared by 4 bases and J by 4 bases, with 7 bases of the junction left unmatched. This CDR3 is built from 15 residues.

The chain carries TRBV2 and TRBJ1-5; 9 positions match TRBD1. The CDR3 loop spans 15 amino acids. CDR1 is SNHLY and CDR2 is FYNNEI in the germline V gene. The trim removed 8 bases at V and 7 bases at J, leaving 12 bases unmatched. The DNA of the CDR3 is TGTGCCAGCGGGTCACAGGGGGCTTGGGGACAGCCCCAGCATTTT. It codes for CASGSQGAWGQPQHF.

This clone was seen more than once but under ten times. The chain joins TRBV19 to TRBJ2-5, with 8 bases matching TRBD1. CDR1 is LNHDA and CDR2 is SQIVND in the germline V gene (reference sequence). After removal of 5 bases from V and 4 bases from J, the junction contained 6 bases not matched to a gene. CDR3 length equals 14 residues. The CDR3 sequence: CASSATGASETQYF. DNA for the CDR3: TGTGCCAGTAGTGCGACAGGGGCGTCAGAGACCCAGTACTTC.

Only one count was recorded for this clone. The CDR3 sequence is CASSWTGTANEAFF. The CDR3 DNA follows: TGTGCCAGCAGCTGGACAGGGACAGCGAATGAAGCTTTCTTT. This sequence joins TRBV5-5 and TRBJ1-1, with 8 nucleotides matching TRBD1. This CDR3 comprises 14 residues. Looked up from germline, CDR1 is SGHKS and CDR2 is YYEKEE (reference sequence). The V and J ends lost 3 bases and 7 bases, in that order; junction bases with no gene match: 8.

The chain has TRBV25-1 and TRBJ2-5; 11 bases fit TRBD2. The CDR3 runs to 17 residues. Trimming cost V 2 bases and J 2 bases; bases outside gene matches: 7. Per germline, CDR1 MGHDK and CDR2 SYGVNS. Here the CDR3 reads CASSEPRLAGLQETQYF. DNA for the CDR3: TGTGCCAGCAGTGAACCAAGACTAGCGGGACTTCAAGAGACCCAGTACTTC.

The CDR3 bases are TGTGCCAGCAGCTTGGCCCAGGGATGGTCAGATACGCAGTATTTT. Translating gives CASSLAQGWSDTQYF. The V gene is TRBV5-4, the J gene TRBJ2-3, with a weak D call TRBD1 (5 bases). Between the trimmed V and J ends, which lost 0 bases and 4 bases, there was a span of 12 bases. Germline CDR1 is SGHNT and CDR2 is YYREEE (reference sequence). This CDR3 is 15 amino acids long.

CDR3 region: CASSPGLAGGRGRTDTQYF. The DNA of the CDR3 is TGTGCCAGCAGCCCGGGACTAGCGGGGGGAAGAGGGAGGACAGATACGCAGTATTTT. The genes are TRBV3-1 (or the pseudogene TRBV3-2) and TRBJ2-3; 15 nucleotides line up with TRBD2. The length of the CDR3 is 19 residues. CDR1 and CDR2 from the germline V gene are LGHDT and YNNKEL (reference sequence). With 4 bases clipped from V and 3 bases from J, the junction kept 11 bases outside the gene matches.

The chain carries TRBV2 and TRBJ2-1; no clear D gene. Trimming removed 6 bases at V and 0 bases at J, with 9 bases between. This CDR3 is built from 14 residues. From germline, CDR1 is SNHLY and CDR2 FYNNEI. The CDR3 region is CASRELASYNEQFF. CDR3 coding DNA: TGTGCCAGCAGGGAACTGGCCTCCTACAATGAGCAGTTCTTC.

Turning to this clone: This sample also contains other DNA sequences that code for the same CDR3. The chain uses TRBV7-9 and TRBJ1-1; D remains unclear. The CDR3 loop spans 14 amino acids. The germline V and J ends were trimmed by 3 bases and 0 bases, with 8 bases remaining between them. Germline CDR1 SEHNR, CDR2 FQNEAQ (reference sequence). In DNA, the CDR3 is TGTGCCAGCAGCTTGGGCGAGATGAACACTGAAGCTTTCTTT. Translating it yields CASSLGEMNTEAFF. Full variable domain (rest looked up from reference TRBV7-9 and TRBJ1-1): DTGVSQNPRHKITKRGQNVTFRCDPISEHNRLYWYRQTLGQGPEFLTYFQNEAQLEKSRLLSDRFSAERPKGSFSTLEIQRTEQGDSAMYLCASSLGEMNTEAFFGQGTRLTVV.

This rearrangement joins TRBV5-4 to TRBJ1-1, with 7 nucleotides matching TRBD1. After removal of 4 bases from V and 1 base from J, the junction contained 7 bases not matched to a gene. The CDR3 is 15 residues long. Germline CDR1 and CDR2: SGHNT and YYREEE (reference sequence). CDR3 sequence: CASSLPGQRNTEAFF. Here the CDR3 DNA reads TGTGCCAGCAGCCTACCGGGACAGAGGAACACTGAAGCTTTCTTT.

The chain combines TRBV13 with TRBJ1-3; D is perhaps TRBD1 (5 bases). This CDR3 comprises 17 residues. Per the germline V gene, CDR1 is PRHDT and CDR2 is FYEKMQ (reference sequence). Trimming took off 4 bases at V and 0 bases at J, with 16 bases between the two ends. The CDR3 coding sequence is TGTGCCAGCAGCTCACTTGAGGGGACTCACTCTGGAAACACCATATATTTT. It yields the protein CASSSLEGTHSGNTIYF. Filled out from reference TRBV13 and TRBJ1-3, the complete variable domain reads AAGVIQSPRHLIKEKRETATLKCYPIPRHDTVYWYQQGPGQDPQFLISFYEKMQSDKGSIPDRFSAQQFSDYHSELNMSSLELGDSALYFCASSSLEGTHSGNTIYFGEGSWLTVV.

This sequence joins TRBV3-1 (or the pseudogene TRBV3-2) and TRBJ1-6; 7 nucleotides match TRBD1. This CDR3 has 15 residues. The V segment lost 6 bases and the J segment 10 bases; nucleotides outside the gene matches: 12. Germline lookup yields CDR1 LGHDT and CDR2 YNNKEL (reference sequence). CDR3 amino acids: CASSRRQGEGSPLHF. CDR3 bases: TGTGCCAGCAGTCGAAGACAGGGCGAGGGATCACCCCTCCACTTT.

This chain connects TRBV18 to TRBJ1-2; D not certain. V was trimmed by 8 bases and J by 8 bases, leaving 18 bases between them. Per the germline V gene, CDR1 is KGHSH and CDR2 is LQKENI. The CDR3 has 13 residues. CDR3 sequence (DNA): TGTGCCAGCCGCCAGGACGGTCCGGGGGGCTACACCTTC. It specifies CASRQDGPGGYTF.

The chain links TRBV7-9 to TRBJ2-1, with 10 bases aligning to TRBD1. Germline CDR1 SEHNR, CDR2 FQNEAQ (reference sequence). V was clipped by 5 bases and J by 9 bases; unmatched bases: 13. This CDR3 region has 16 residues. The CDR3 loop reads CASSGTGTGAKGEQFF. The CDR3 region has the DNA TGTGCCAGCAGCGGAACCGGGACAGGGGCTAAAGGTGAGCAGTTCTTC.